A single sample is the source of the 17 T cell receptor beta chains below, sequenced in a study of blood T cells in healthy people across ages. Through a sample-barcoded 5' primer and a J-beta primer mix, a second PCR was run for about 7 to 12 cycles. One entry per CDR3 protein, called by TCRdb with MiXCR from the 5' RACE reads. The sample shows over 600,000 distinct CDR3 sequences, roughly 21% of them seen only once. Sequencing input: blood. Every receptor here comes from a man aged 65-85 years in good health.

This clonotype was observed a few times. This chain uses TRBV6-6 with TRBJ1-4; D may be TRBD1 (6 bases). V gave up 0 bases and J gave up 8 bases, with 16 bases separating them. The CDR3 is 16 residues long. CDR1 and CDR2 from the germline V gene are MNHNY and SVGAGI (reference sequence). In nucleotides, the CDR3 is TGTGCCAGCAGTTACTCTGACAGGCCCTTTGACGAAAAACTGTTTTTT. Residues: CASSYSDRPFDEKLFF.

The chain has TRBV25-1 and TRBJ2-4; D might be TRBD1 or TRBD2, each matching 5 bases. V was cut by 4 bases and J by 4 bases, with 8 bases left in between. The CDR3 contains 13 residues. Germline CDR1 MGHDK, CDR2 SYGVNS. In DNA, the CDR3 is TGTGCCAGCAGTGGGGACCTAAAAAACATTCAGTACTTC. As protein: CASSGDLKNIQYF.

This chain connects TRBV6-2 or TRBV6-3 to TRBJ1-5; 7 bases agree with TRBD1. The CDR3 consists of 17 residues. The germline CDR1 and CDR2 sequences are MNHEY and SVGEGT. The junction had 7 bases not matched to a gene; V was cut back by 2 bases and J by 0 bases. CDR3 in amino acids: CASSYEGQLYSNQPQHF. CDR3 coding DNA: TGTGCCAGCAGTTACGAGGGACAGCTCTATAGCAATCAGCCCCAGCATTTT.

CDR3 amino acids: CASSQGDLAINTGELFF. CDR3 nucleotide sequence: TGCGCCAGCAGCCAAGGCGACCTAGCGATTAACACCGGGGAGCTGTTTTTT. This chain links TRBV4-1 with TRBJ2-2; TRBD2 might be the D (6 bases). CDR1 is MGHRA and CDR2 is YSYEKL in the germline V gene. This CDR3 has 17 residues. Between the trimmed V and J ends, which lost 1 base and 2 bases, there was a span of 14 bases.

The chain recombines TRBV2 with TRBJ2-5, with 12 nucleotides matching TRBD2. The CDR3 spans 15 residues. Looked up from germline, CDR1 is SNHLY and CDR2 is FYNNEI. The junction had 8 bases not matched to a gene; V was cut back by 5 bases and J by 7 bases. This CDR3 reads CASSPTSGSIGTQYF. In DNA form, the CDR3 reads TGTGCCAGCAGTCCGACTAGCGGGAGTATAGGGACCCAGTACTTC.

The table lists this clonotype with a few counts. V and J are TRBV6-2 or TRBV6-3 and TRBJ1-3; TRBD1 aligns across 7 bases. CDR3 length equals 15 residues. Trimming cost V 6 bases and J 0 bases; bases outside gene matches: 5. CDR1 is MNHEY, CDR2 SVGEGT, per germline. For the CDR3, the DNA is TGTGCCAGCAGACGGGACAGAAGCTCTGGAAACACCATATATTTT. It is translated as CASRRDRSSGNTIYF.

The chain uses TRBV12-3 or TRBV12-4 and TRBJ2-5; D not certain. The end of the DNA aligns better with TRBJ2-1, so the J call may be wrong. This CDR3 has 11 residues. Here the CDR3 DNA reads TGTGCCAGCACGAGTACCAATGAGCAGTTCTTC. Translating gives CASTSTNEQFF.

The chain employs TRBV7-3 and TRBJ2-5; TRBD2 matches 11 bases. The J call is uncertain, as TRBJ2-1 better fits the DNA end. CDR1 SGHTA and CDR2 FQGTGA come from the germline V gene. The CDR3 spans 15 residues. CDR3 in DNA: TGTGCCAGCAGCTTGACTAGCGGGAAGACTTTAGAGCAGTTCTTC. Translating gives CASSLTSGKTLEQFF.

The chain recombines TRBV5-1 with TRBJ2-1, with a tentative D call TRBD1 (6 bases). The CDR3 runs 15 residues. Trimming took 2 bases from V and 4 from J, leaving 13 bases between them. Germline V gene sequence: CDR1 SGHRS, CDR2 YFSETQ. The CDR3 DNA reads TGCGCCAGCAGCTTATTATCAGGGGAATACAATGAGCAGTTCTTC. This translates into CASSLLSGEYNEQFF.

CDR3 nucleotide sequence: TGTGCCAAGCAGCGGAGCCCCTACGAGCAGTACTTC. Amino acid sequence: CAKQRSPYEQYF. The chain has TRBV27 and TRBJ2-7; tentatively, D is TRBD2 (5 bases). This CDR3 region has 12 residues. The V end was cut by 10 bases, the J end by 2 bases, with 12 bases between. In germline, CDR1 is MNHEY, CDR2 SMNVEV (reference sequence).

This clonotype has only a few counts. The chain has TRBV5-1 and TRBJ1-4; a possible D gene is TRBD1 (5 bases). The germline V and J ends were trimmed by 1 base and 5 bases, with 9 bases remaining between them. This CDR3 spans 14 amino acids. Per the germline V gene, CDR1 is SGHRS and CDR2 is YFSETQ. The CDR3: CASSLIGDNEKLFF. The CDR3 nucleotides are TGCGCCAGCAGCTTGATCGGGGACAATGAAAAACTGTTTTTT.

A few counts support this clonotype. The chain has TRBV7-8 and TRBJ1-5; TRBD1 agrees at 7 bases. The V segment lost 5 bases and the J segment 5 bases; nucleotides outside the gene matches: 3. The CDR3 is made up of 13 amino acids. Germline CDR1 and CDR2: SGHVS and FQNEAQ. CDR3 nucleotides: TGTGCCAGCAGCAAAGGGGGCCATCAGCCCCAGCATTTT. Its protein is CASSKGGHQPQHF. The full variable domain, rest sourced from reference TRBV7-8 and TRBJ1-5, is GAGVSQSPRYKVAKRGQDVALRCDPISGHVSLFWYQQALGQGPEFLTYFQNEAQLDKSGLPSDRFFAERPEGSVSTLKIQRTQQEDSAVYLCASSKGGHQPQHFGDGTRLSIL.

CDR3 DNA: TGTGCCAGCAGCTTAGGGCGCCTTGGGCGGAACTACAATGAGCAGTTCTTC. Amino acids: CASSLGRLGRNYNEQFF. This chain uses TRBV11-2 with TRBJ2-1, with D hard to call. V was cut by 1 base and J by 3 bases, with 16 bases left in between. CDR3 length: 17 amino acids. Germline V gene sequence: CDR1 SGHAT, CDR2 FQNNGV.

For this clonotype: A much larger clone differs by one base, so this may be a read error. The V and J genes are TRBV2 and TRBJ2-3; a weak D match, TRBD2 (5 bases). Germline values: CDR1 SNHLY, CDR2 FYNNEI. This CDR3 is built from 10 residues. V was clipped by 10 bases and J by 6 bases, with 8 bases between them. In DNA form, the CDR3 reads TGTGCCAACTTAGCGGATACGCAGTATTTT. Translation: CANLADTQYF.

This chain links TRBV5-1 with TRBJ2-7; 13 positions agree with TRBD2. The DNA matches TRBJ2-1 better at its end, which makes the J call doubtful. Germline CDR1 and CDR2: SGHRS and YFSETQ. The CDR3 covers 15 residues. The chain's CDR3 is CASSWGLAGRNEQFF. CDR3 DNA: TGCGCCAGCAGCTGGGGACTAGCGGGAAGAAATGAGCAGTTCTTC.

The chain employs TRBV5-1 and TRBJ2-5; TRBD2 matches at 8 bases. The end of the DNA is better explained by TRBJ2-7, so the J call may be wrong. This CDR3 region has 16 residues. Germline loops: CDR1 SGHRS, CDR2 YFSETQ. CDR3 in DNA: TGCGCCAGCAGCTTGATAACCGGGAGGGCCTCCTACGAGCAGTACTTC. Amino acid sequence: CASSLITGRASYEQYF.

This clonotype was counted only a few times. The rearrangement joins TRBV18 to TRBJ2-5; 9 positions match TRBD1. The end of the DNA is better explained by TRBJ2-7, so the J call may be wrong. CDR1 is KGHSH and CDR2 is LQKENI in the germline V gene. The CDR3 extends over 15 amino acids. The CDR3 region is CASSPRDRVDYEQYF. DNA for the CDR3: TGTGCCAGCTCACCTCGGGACAGGGTCGATTACGAGCAGTACTTC.